This passage covers 19 T cell receptor beta chains from one sample sequenced in a study of blood T cell repertoires in COVID-19. Sequenced by immunoSEQ multiplex PCR; TCRdb stores in-frame clones only, minus some. The sample has 87,000 or so clones, about nine tenths seen once. The material sequenced was peripheral blood. The source of these receptors is a woman of 80 years or more with acute or convalescent COVID-19.

The chain links TRBV6-5 to TRBJ1-3; D is possibly TRBD1 (5 bases). Per the germline V gene, CDR1 is MNHEY and CDR2 is SVGAGI. The CDR3 loop spans 14 amino acids. The germline V and J ends were trimmed by 4 bases and 4 bases, with 11 bases remaining between them. The CDR3 bases are TGTGCCAGCAGTTCAGGGTTGTCAGGAAACACCATATATTTT. Residues: CASSSGLSGNTIYF.

This chain connects TRBV3-1 (or the pseudogene TRBV3-2) to TRBJ1-5; TRBD1 might be the D (5 bases). The CDR3 has 15 residues. Trimming removed 4 bases from V and 4 bases from J, with 14 bases in between. Germline V gene lookup returns CDR1 LGHDT and CDR2 YNNKEL (reference sequence). CDR3 amino acids: CASSPYLGRNQPQHF. In DNA, the CDR3 is TGTGCCAGCAGCCCCTACCTGGGGCGAAATCAGCCCCAGCATTTT.

The chain combines TRBV21-1 with TRBJ1-1; the D segment call TRBD1 is taken from the table without a DNA check. TRBV21-1 is reported as a pseudogene. This CDR3 comprises 14 residues. The CDR3 is CASRAGGGQREAFF. CDR3 bases: TGTGCCAGCAGGGCCGGAGGGGGCCAGAGAGAAGCTTTCTTT.

The chain joins TRBV7-9 to TRBJ2-2, with TRBD1 matching over 7 bases. V was pared by 5 bases and J by 0 bases, with 9 bases of the junction left unmatched. Germline values: CDR1 SEHNR, CDR2 FQNEAQ (reference sequence). The CDR3 is 17 residues long. In DNA, the CDR3 is TGTGCCAGCAGCCTACCTCAGGGGGTTACGAACACCGGGGAGCTGTTTTTT. Translation: CASSLPQGVTNTGELFF.

This chain uses TRBV6-5 with TRBJ1-1, with a possible D match to TRBD1 (6 bases). CDR3 size: 14 residues. The V end was cut by 4 bases, the J end by 1 base, with 10 bases between. Germline CDR1 reads MNHEY; CDR2 reads SVGAGI. CDR3 in amino acids: CASSLQGPNTEAFF. The DNA for the CDR3 is TGTGCCAGCAGTTTACAGGGACCGAACACTGAAGCTTTCTTT.

This clone was picked up a small number of times. V usage is TRBV19 and J usage is TRBJ1-6; TRBD1 matches at 8 bases. There are 14 residues in the CDR3. In germline, CDR1 is LNHDA, CDR2 SQIVND (reference sequence). V was pared by 5 bases and J by 10 bases, with 7 bases of the junction left unmatched. The CDR3 loop is CASSLNRGESPLHF. The CDR3 DNA reads as TGTGCCAGTAGTTTGAACAGGGGGGAGTCACCCCTCCACTTT.

The J gene is TRBJ2-3, the V gene TRBV20-1; D is unresolved. V was trimmed by 3 bases and J by 3 bases, leaving 16 bases between them. The CDR3 is 15 amino acids. The germline CDR1 and CDR2 sequences are DFQATT and SNEGSKA (reference sequence). The CDR3 coding sequence is TGCAGTGCTAGTCCACGCGCCCCGAGAACAGATACGCAGTATTTT. Encoded protein: CSASPRAPRTDTQYF.

This chain connects TRBV3-1 (or the pseudogene TRBV3-2) to TRBJ1-5; D is uncertain. CDR3 length: 14 amino acids. Germline loops: CDR1 LGHDT, CDR2 YNNKEL (reference sequence). With 8 bases removed from V and 14 bases from J, the gap between germline ends came to 25 bases. CDR3 nucleotide sequence: TGTGCCAGCTCCGCTCAGGAGGGTGGAGATGAGGAGCATTTT. Amino acid sequence: CASSAQEGGDEEHF.

The chain has TRBV2 and TRBJ1-4; no clear D. Germline V lookup: CDR1 SNHLY, CDR2 FYNNEI. V was trimmed by 8 bases and J by 10 bases, leaving 29 bases between them. The CDR3 covers 17 residues. The chain's CDR3 is CASGKEGRLTGTLKLFF. CDR3 in DNA: TGTGCCAGCGGAAAAGAGGGCCGCCTGACTGGTACCCTAAAACTGTTTTTT. Combining the CDR3 with reference TRBV2 and TRBJ1-4 gives the whole variable domain EPEVTQTPSHQVTQMGQEVILRCVPISNHLYFYWYRQILGQKVEFLVSFYNNEISEKSEIFDDQFSVERPDGSNFTLKIRSTKLEDSAMYFCASGKEGRLTGTLKLFFGSGTQLSVL.

The CDR3 reads CASSQEPVAGGHTDTQYF. CDR3 DNA sequence: TGTGCCAGCAGCCAAGAGCCGGTAGCGGGGGGACACACAGATACGCAGTATTTT. The genes are TRBV4-2 and TRBJ2-3; TRBD2 agrees at 10 bases. The CDR3 is 18 residues long. V trimming: 0 bases; J trimming: 2 bases; junction bases outside the gene matches: 8. Germline CDR1 and CDR2: LGHNA and YNFKEQ.

The chain combines TRBV5-1 with TRBJ2-3; D possibly corresponds to TRBD1 (5 bases). The CDR3 covers 15 residues. With 7 bases removed from V and 4 bases from J, the gap between germline ends came to 19 bases. CDR1 is SGHRS, CDR2 YFSETQ, per germline. The CDR3 here is CASGAVGARADTQYF. In nucleotides, the CDR3 is TGCGCCAGCGGTGCCGTTGGGGCGCGAGCAGATACGCAGTATTTT.

The chain links TRBV5-1 to TRBJ2-1, with D tentatively TRBD1 (6 bases). The V gene's germline CDR1 is SGHRS and CDR2 YFSETQ. V shed 1 base and J shed 8 bases, with 13 bases lying between them. This CDR3 comprises 14 residues. For the CDR3, the DNA is TGCGCCAGCAGCTTGCTTCAGGGGCGGGATGAGCAGTTCTTC. It codes for CASSLLQGRDEQFF.

In the case of this clone: Other nucleotide sequences from this sample produce the same CDR3. The chain carries TRBV13 and TRBJ1-1, with 9 bases lining up with TRBD1. The germline V gene has CDR1 PRHDT and CDR2 FYEKMQ (reference sequence). This CDR3 is built from 14 residues. With 5 bases clipped from V and 2 bases from J, the junction kept 3 bases outside the gene matches. In DNA, the CDR3 is TGTGCCAGCAGCCGGGGACAGGGAAACACTGAAGCTTTCTTT. Translation: CASSRGQGNTEAFF.

The chain has TRBV2 and TRBJ1-5; a possible D gene is TRBD1 (5 bases). V was shortened by 1 base and J by 5 bases, with 9 bases between the two germline ends. Germline V gives CDR1 SNHLY, CDR2 FYNNEI. CDR3 length: 14 residues. CDR3 protein: CASSEGSGYQPQHF. The CDR3 nucleotides read TGTGCCAGCAGTGAAGGGTCAGGGTATCAGCCCCAGCATTTT.

The V call is TRBV2, the J call TRBJ2-3; 8 positions match TRBD1. Unmatched junction bases numbered 5, after V lost 4 bases and J lost 2 bases. From germline, CDR1 is SNHLY and CDR2 FYNNEI. The CDR3 spans 15 residues. This CDR3 is CASSGGQGATDTQYF. CDR3 coding DNA: TGTGCCAGCAGTGGAGGGCAGGGGGCCACAGATACGCAGTATTTT.

The genes are TRBV14 and TRBJ2-5; D gene unclear. The CDR3 has 11 residues. The V end was cut by 1 base, the J end by 7 bases, with 4 bases between. From germline, CDR1 is SGHDN and CDR2 FVKESK. The CDR3 region has the DNA TGTGCCAGCAGCCAAGGAGGGACCCAGTACTTC. Translation: CASSQGGTQYF.

The J gene is TRBJ1-4, the V gene TRBV5-1; 8 positions agree with TRBD1. The CDR3 runs 14 residues. Germline lookup yields CDR1 SGHRS and CDR2 YFSETQ. The V gene end was trimmed by 2 bases and the J gene end by 4 bases; junction bases not matched to a gene: 1. The CDR3 DNA sequence: TGCGCCAGCAGCTTAGGACAGGGTAATGAAAAACTGTTTTTT. Its protein product is CASSLGQGNEKLFF.

This chain connects TRBV6-1 to TRBJ2-2; a weak D match, TRBD2 (6 bases). The V end lost 1 base, the J end lost 4 bases, and 10 bases lay between the germline ends. Germline lookup yields CDR1 MNHNS and CDR2 SASEGT. The CDR3 consists of 15 residues. This CDR3 reads CASSEVASATGELFF. As DNA, the CDR3 is TGTGCCAGCAGTGAAGTTGCTAGCGCCACCGGGGAGCTGTTTTTT.

The chain uses TRBV19 and TRBJ1-2; D is undetermined. V was cut by 2 bases and J by 4 bases, with 14 bases left in between. The CDR3 is made up of 15 amino acids. Germline assignment: CDR1 LNHDA and CDR2 SQIVND (reference sequence). The CDR3 protein is CASSIRLSTLYGYTF. In DNA, the CDR3 is TGTGCCAGTAGTATAAGGTTATCGACTCTCTATGGCTACACCTTC. Looking up the rest from reference TRBV19 and TRBJ1-2 gives the full variable domain: DGGITQSPKYLFRKEGQNVTLSCEQNLNHDAMYWYRQDPGQGLRLIYYSQIVNDFQKGDIAEGYSVSREKKESFPLTVTSAQKNPTAFYLCASSIRLSTLYGYTFGSGTRLTVV.